This T cell receptor beta chain is from a study of CXCR3-negative and CXCR3-positive naive CD8 T cells. The TRB libraries of cDNA were built by UMI-labeled 5' RACE. Following a re-call of the 5' RACE reads, TCRdb has one entry per CDR3 protein and lacks DNA. This repertoire includes approximately 100,000 distinct CDR3 sequences. The study, taken as a whole, reports: CXCR3-positive naive cells had more hydrophobic TRB CDR3s than CXCR3-negative naive cells. Memory, not naive, CXCR3-negative and CXCR3-positive cells differed in TRBV-TRBJ usage. Much lower diversity was found in memory CD8+ cells, while both naive subsets had comparably high diversity.

About this clonotype itself: Its target is not known.

The CDR3 is 14 residues long. Germline assignment: CDR1 SQVTM and CDR2 ANQGSEA. Specimen: naive CXCR3+ CD8+ T cells from blood. Subset of the sample: CD45RO-CCR7+CD27+CD95- naive CD8+ T cells expressing CXCR3 (TNR3+). The sequence was collected from a human donor in good health. Some clones in this sample may be carry-over from other donors' samples. The gene calls are TRBV29-1 and TRBJ2-6; TCRdb names TRBD1, which stays unverified in the absence of DNA. CDR3 loop: CSVLGGAWANVLTF.